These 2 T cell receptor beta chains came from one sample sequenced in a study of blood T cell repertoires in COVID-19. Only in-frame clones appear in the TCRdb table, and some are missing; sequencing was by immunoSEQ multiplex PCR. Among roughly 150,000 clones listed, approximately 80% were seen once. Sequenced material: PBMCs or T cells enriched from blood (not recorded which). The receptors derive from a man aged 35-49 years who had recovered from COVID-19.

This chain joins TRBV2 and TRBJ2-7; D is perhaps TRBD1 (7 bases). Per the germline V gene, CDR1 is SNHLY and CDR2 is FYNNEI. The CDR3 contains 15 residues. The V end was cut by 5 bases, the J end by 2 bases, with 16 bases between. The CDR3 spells CASSPQGGSTYEQYF. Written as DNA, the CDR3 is TGTGCCAGCAGTCCCCAGGGGGGCTCAACCTACGAGCAGTACTTC.

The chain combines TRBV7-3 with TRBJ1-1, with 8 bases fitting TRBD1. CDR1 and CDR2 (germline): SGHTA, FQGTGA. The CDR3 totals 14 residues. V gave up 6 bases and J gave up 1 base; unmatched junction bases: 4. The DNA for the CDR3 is TGTGCCAGCAGACCCGGACAGGGGAACACTGAAGCTTTCTTT. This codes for CASRPGQGNTEAFF.